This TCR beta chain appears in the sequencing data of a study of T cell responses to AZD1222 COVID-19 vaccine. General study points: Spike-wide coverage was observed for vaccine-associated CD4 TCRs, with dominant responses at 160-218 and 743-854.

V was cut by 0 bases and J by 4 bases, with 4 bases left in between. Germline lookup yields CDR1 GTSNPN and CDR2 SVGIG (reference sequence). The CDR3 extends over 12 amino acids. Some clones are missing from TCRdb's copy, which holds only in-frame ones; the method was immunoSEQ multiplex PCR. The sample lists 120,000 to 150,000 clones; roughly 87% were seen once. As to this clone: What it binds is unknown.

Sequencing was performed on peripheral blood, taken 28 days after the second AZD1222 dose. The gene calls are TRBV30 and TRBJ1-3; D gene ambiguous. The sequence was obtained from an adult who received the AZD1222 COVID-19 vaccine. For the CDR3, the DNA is TGTGCCTGGAGTGTACTAGGAAACACCATATATTTT. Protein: CAWSVLGNTIYF.